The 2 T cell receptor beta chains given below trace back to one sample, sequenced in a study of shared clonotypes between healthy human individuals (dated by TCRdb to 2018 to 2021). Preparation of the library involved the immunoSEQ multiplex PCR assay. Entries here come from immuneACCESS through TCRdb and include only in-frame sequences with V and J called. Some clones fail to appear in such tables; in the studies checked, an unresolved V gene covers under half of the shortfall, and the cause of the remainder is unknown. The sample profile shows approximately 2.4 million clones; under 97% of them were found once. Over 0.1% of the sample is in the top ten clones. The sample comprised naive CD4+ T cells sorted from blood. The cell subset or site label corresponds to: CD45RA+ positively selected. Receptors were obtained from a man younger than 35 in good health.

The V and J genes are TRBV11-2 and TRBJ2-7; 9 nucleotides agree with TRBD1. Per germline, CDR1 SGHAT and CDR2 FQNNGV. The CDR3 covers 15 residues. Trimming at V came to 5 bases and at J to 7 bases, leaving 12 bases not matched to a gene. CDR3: CASSRLQGALREQYF. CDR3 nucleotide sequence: TGTGCCAGCAGCCGTCTACAGGGGGCGCTTCGGGAGCAGTACTTC.

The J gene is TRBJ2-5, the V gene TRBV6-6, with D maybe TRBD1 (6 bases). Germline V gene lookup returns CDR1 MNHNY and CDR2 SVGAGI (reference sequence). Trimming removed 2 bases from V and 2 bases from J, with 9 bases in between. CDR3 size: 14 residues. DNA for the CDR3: TGTGCCAGCAGTTACGGGGGCAAGCAAGAGACCCAGTACTTC. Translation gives CASSYGGKQETQYF.